This T cell receptor beta chain was documented in a study of blood T cell repertoires in COVID-19. In the study overall: The United States, Italy and Spain supplied acute and convalescent COVID-19 samples. From T cells, B-cell-depleted T cells, or PBMCs came the material, which was cDNA or gDNA.

CDR1 and CDR2 from the germline V gene are LNHDA and SQIVND (reference sequence). Unmatched junction bases numbered 2, after V lost 3 bases and J lost 5 bases. This CDR3 has 14 residues. As handled by the study authors: Nucleated cell number was recorded as an estimate derived from reference gene primer amplification. This table comes from immunoSEQ multiplex PCR, and its TCRdb copy is limited to in-frame clones, with some not included. That table is the source of V, J and clone size, and D and trimming were worked out from the DNA. The sample yields approximately 250,000 clones, 70% to 90% seen once.

Sequencing used peripheral blood. The TCR sequence derives from a woman in her sixties or seventies with active or convalescent COVID-19. The chain joins TRBV19 to TRBJ2-2; 8 positions agree with TRBD1. The CDR3 protein is CASSMDRVTGELFF. DNA for the CDR3: TGTGCCAGTAGTATGGACAGGGTGACCGGGGAGCTGTTTTTT.